The source of this T cell receptor beta chain is a study of tumor-infiltrating lymphocytes in primary liver carcinoma. With a constant-region primer, TCR beta cDNA was made from approximately 500 ng of total RNA. Construction of TCR beta libraries relied on three successive nested multiplex PCR rounds employing slightly modified ARM-PCR. Amplification in the first two PCR rounds was performed using TRBV1-TRBV30 forward primers and a C-beta reverse primer for approximately 10 cycles each. MiXCR was run by TCRdb on the multiplex PCR reads, yielding one entry per CDR3 protein. The data show about 310,000 distinct CDR3 sequences, 65% seen once. Blood RNA was derived from unsorted whole blood, and germline DNA was extracted too. The CDR3 runs to 17 residues. Trimming pared 4 bases from V and 4 bases from J, leaving 21 bases between. Germline CDR1 LGHNA, CDR2 YSLEER. This clonotype was seen at least ten times.

The V gene is TRBV4-3, the J gene TRBJ2-3; either TRBD1 or TRBD2 may fit D (5 bases each). The source is a man between 40 and 49 years old with primary liver carcinoma and hepatitis B virus infection. The sample consisted of peripheral blood. CDR3: CASSRQVGKGSADTQYF. CDR3 in DNA: TGCGCCAGCAGCCGCCAAGTGGGAAAGGGGAGTGCAGATACGCAGTATTTT.